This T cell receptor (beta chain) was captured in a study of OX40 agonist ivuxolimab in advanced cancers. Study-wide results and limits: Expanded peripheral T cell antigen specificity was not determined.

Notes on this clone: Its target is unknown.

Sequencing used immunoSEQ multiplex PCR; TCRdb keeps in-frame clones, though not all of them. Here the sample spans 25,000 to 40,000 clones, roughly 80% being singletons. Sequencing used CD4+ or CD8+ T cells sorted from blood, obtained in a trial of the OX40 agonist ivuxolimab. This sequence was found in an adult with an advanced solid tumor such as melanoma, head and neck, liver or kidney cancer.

In nucleotides, the CDR3 is TGTGCCAGCAGCTTAAGGGTGAGGCAGCCGAACACTGAAGCTTTCTTT. Translation: CASSLRVRQPNTEAFF. This chain links TRBV7-8 with TRBJ1-1; D uncertain. This CDR3 has 16 amino acids. Trimming removed 2 bases from V and 1 base from J, with 14 bases in between. Germline lookup yields CDR1 SGHVS and CDR2 FQNEAQ.